This T cell receptor (beta chain) is from a study of cytomegalovirus exposure and HLA in healthy donors. J lost 4 bases, V lost 2 bases, and 6 bases had no gene match. CDR3 size: 15 residues. Germline CDR1 reads SGHDT; CDR2 reads YYEEEE. Researchers ran the PCR with 60 Vbeta and 13 Jbeta primers. TCRdb's table, derived via immunoSEQ multiplex PCR, lists solely in-frame clones and lacks some. The specimen's table records over 80,000 clones. In regard to this clone: Its antigen is unidentified.

Whole-study results and caveats: The investigators catalogued about 170 TCR beta chains as cytomegalovirus-associated. It was in a later analysis that TCR association rates were seen to vary by HLA locus, highest for DRB1 and lowest for HLA-C. The classifier reportedly diagnosed cytomegalovirus status with high specificity and sensitivity. In a later analysis, HLA-associated beta chains showed higher expansion and lower generation probabilities than comparable chains.

This sequence joins TRBV5-6 and TRBJ2-3, with TRBD1 identical over 8 bases. The TCR was taken from a girl aged 10 to 17 in good health and CMV-seropositive. Sequencing was carried out using PBMCs. The CDR3: CASSFRDRGPDTQYF. CDR3 sequence (DNA): TGTGCCAGCAGCTTCCGAGACAGGGGCCCAGATACGCAGTATTTT.